Below, 5 T cell receptor beta chains from the same sample are listed, as sequenced in a study of CD8+ T cells in alopecia areata. RNA extraction and reverse transcription yielded cDNA as sequencing template. TCRdb keeps only in-frame clones here, not all; method: immunoSEQ multiplex PCR. The sample yields 130,000 to 150,000 clones, roughly 82% seen once. The treatment here: oral pan-JAK inhibitor, 5-10 mg twice daily. The sample was CD8+ T cells sorted from blood, taken at week 4, from a patient treated with tofacitinib. The receptors stem from a human donor with alopecia areata.

The chain combines TRBV6-1 with TRBJ2-7; D is undetermined. V was pared by 3 bases and J by 0 bases, with 18 bases between. CDR1 MNHNS and CDR2 SASEGT come from the germline V gene. The CDR3 is 17 amino acids. The CDR3 region is CASSEGGTRDPSYEQYF. The CDR3 DNA reads as TGTGCCAGCAGTGAGGGTGGAACCCGAGACCCCTCCTACGAGCAGTACTTC.

This chain links TRBV6-1 with TRBJ2-5, with a possible D match to TRBD2 (5 bases). The CDR3 runs to 15 residues. Germline V gene data show CDR1 as MNHNS and CDR2 as SASEGT. With 7 bases removed from V and 2 bases from J, the gap between germline ends came to 17 bases. The DNA for the CDR3 is TGTGCCAGCAATTCGGTGGGCAGGACTCAAGAGACCCAGTACTTC. It encodes CASNSVGRTQETQYF.

This CDR3 is CAISESMLAGANEQFF. The CDR3 coding sequence is TGTGCCATCAGTGAGTCGATGCTAGCGGGGGCCAATGAGCAGTTCTTC. This chain links TRBV10-3 with TRBJ2-1; 10 bases are a match to TRBD2. V trimming: 0 bases; J trimming: 6 bases; junction bases outside the gene matches: 5. The V gene's germline CDR1 is ENHRY and CDR2 SYGVKD. The CDR3 has 16 amino acids.

This sequence joins TRBV4-2 and TRBJ2-3; 12 bases agree with TRBD2. The CDR3 length is 15 residues. Germline V gives CDR1 LGHNA, CDR2 YNFKEQ. V lost 2 bases, J lost 4 bases, and 1 base stayed unmatched. CDR3 DNA: TGTGCCAGCAGCCAACTAGCGGGGGGGTCAGATACGCAGTATTTT. It translates to CASSQLAGGSDTQYF.

The chain combines TRBV10-3 with TRBJ2-5, with 9 bases identical to TRBD2. With 2 bases clipped from V and 4 bases from J, the junction kept 5 bases outside the gene matches. CDR3 size: 15 residues. CDR1 ENHRY and CDR2 SYGVKD come from the germline V gene. The CDR3 DNA reads TGTGCCATCAGTGAGGGTAGCGGGGGACGAGAGACCCAGTACTTC. Its translation is CAISEGSGGRETQYF.